The clone carrying this TCR beta chain occurred once. These data are taken from a study of blood T cell repertoires in COVID-19. Study at large: Before being deemed recovered, Cohort 3 donors had two negative PCRs, clearance, or symptom resolution.

Germline CDR1 is MDHEN and CDR2 is SYDVKM. The V and J ends lost 5 bases and 6 bases respectively, with 11 bases between them. This CDR3 region has 14 residues. In the original processing: Counts of nucleated cells, estimated from reference gene primer amplification, were obtained. The method was immunoSEQ multiplex PCR; TCRdb's version includes in-frame clones alone and lacks a portion of them. That table supplies the V and J calls and clone size; D and trimming were determined from the DNA. The sample lists 330,000 or so clones, around 87% seen once, with more than 1.5% in the top ten. The participants were between about 18 and 90 years old and came from fewer than 25 US areas.

This clonotype was sampled from a man aged 40-49 years in a cohort exposed to, infected with or recovered from COVID-19 (not recorded which). The material sequenced was PBMCs or T cells enriched from blood (not recorded which). This chain joins TRBV28 and TRBJ1-6; D possibly corresponds to TRBD1 (6 bases). This CDR3 reads CASSTDRTNSPLHF. CDR3 in DNA: TGTGCCAGCAGTACTGACAGGACTAATTCACCCCTCCACTTT.